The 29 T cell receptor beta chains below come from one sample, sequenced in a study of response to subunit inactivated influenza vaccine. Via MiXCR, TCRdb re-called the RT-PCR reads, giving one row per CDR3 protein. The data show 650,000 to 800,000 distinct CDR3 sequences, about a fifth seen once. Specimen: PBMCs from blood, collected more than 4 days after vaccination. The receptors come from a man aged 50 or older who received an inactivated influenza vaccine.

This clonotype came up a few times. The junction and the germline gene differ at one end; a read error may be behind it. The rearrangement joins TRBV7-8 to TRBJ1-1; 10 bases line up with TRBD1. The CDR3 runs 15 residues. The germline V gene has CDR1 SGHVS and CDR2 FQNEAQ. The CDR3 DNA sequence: TGTGCCAGCAGCCTGGGGACAGGGGATGCCACTCAAGCTTTCTTT. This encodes CASSLGTGDATQAFF.

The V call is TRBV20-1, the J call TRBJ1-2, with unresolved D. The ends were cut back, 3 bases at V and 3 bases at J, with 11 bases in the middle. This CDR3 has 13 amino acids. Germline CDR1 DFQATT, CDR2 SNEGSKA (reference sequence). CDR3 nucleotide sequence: TGCAGTGCTAGTAGGGTCAGCGACTATGGCTACACCTTC. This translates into CSASRVSDYGYTF.

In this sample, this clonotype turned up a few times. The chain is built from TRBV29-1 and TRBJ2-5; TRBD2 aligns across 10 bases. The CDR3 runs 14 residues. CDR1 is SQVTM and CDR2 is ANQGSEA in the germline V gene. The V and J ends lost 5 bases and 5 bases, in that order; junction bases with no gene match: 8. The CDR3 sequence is CSVTSGDPRETQYF. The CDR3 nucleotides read TGCAGCGTTACTAGCGGGGACCCCAGGGAGACCCAGTACTTC.

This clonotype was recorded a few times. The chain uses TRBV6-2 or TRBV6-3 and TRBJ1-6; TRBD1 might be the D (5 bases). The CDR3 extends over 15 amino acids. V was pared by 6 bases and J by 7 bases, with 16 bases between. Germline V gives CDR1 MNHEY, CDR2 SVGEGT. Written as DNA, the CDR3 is TGTGCCAGCAGCGAGACAGCACCGCCGAATTCACCCCTCCACTTT. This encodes CASSETAPPNSPLHF.

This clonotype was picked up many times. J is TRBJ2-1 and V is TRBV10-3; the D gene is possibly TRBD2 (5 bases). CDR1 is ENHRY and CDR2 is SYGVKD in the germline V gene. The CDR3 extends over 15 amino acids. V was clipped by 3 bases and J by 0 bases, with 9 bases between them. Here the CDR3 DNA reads TGTGCCATCAGTGAATCCAGCGGCTCCTACAATGAGCAGTTCTTC. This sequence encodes CAISESSGSYNEQFF.

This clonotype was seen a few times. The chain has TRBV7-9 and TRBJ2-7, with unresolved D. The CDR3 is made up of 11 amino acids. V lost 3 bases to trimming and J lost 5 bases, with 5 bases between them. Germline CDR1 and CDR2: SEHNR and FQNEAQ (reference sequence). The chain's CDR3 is CASSFEHEQYF. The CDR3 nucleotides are TGTGCCAGCAGCTTCGAACACGAGCAGTACTTC.

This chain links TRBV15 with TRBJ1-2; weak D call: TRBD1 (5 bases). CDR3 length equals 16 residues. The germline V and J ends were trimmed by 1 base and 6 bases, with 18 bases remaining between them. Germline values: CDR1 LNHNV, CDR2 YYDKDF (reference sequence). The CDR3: CATSRGGSGRHDGYTF. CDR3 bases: TGTGCCACCAGCAGAGGCGGGTCAGGGAGGCATGATGGCTACACCTTC.

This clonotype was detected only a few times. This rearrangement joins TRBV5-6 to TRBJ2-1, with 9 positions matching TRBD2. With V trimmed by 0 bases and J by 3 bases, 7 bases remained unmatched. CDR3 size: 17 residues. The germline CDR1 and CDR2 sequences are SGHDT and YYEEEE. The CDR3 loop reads CASSLAFRLAVYNEQFF. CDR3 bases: TGTGCCAGCAGCTTGGCCTTTCGACTAGCGGTCTACAATGAGCAGTTCTTC.

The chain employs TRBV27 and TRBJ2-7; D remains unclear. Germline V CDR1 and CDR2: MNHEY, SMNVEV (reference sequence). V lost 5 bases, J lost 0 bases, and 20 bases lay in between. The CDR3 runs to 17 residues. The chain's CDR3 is CASSPNLGHLSSYEQYF. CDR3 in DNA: TGTGCCAGCAGTCCCAATCTAGGGCACCTAAGCTCCTACGAGCAGTACTTC.

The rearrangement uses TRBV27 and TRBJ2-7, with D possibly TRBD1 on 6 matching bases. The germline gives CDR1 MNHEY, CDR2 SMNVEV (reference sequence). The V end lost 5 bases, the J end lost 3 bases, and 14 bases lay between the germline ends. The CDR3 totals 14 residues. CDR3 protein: CASSNYRDNYEQYF. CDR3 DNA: TGTGCCAGCAGTAACTACAGGGACAACTACGAGCAGTACTTC.

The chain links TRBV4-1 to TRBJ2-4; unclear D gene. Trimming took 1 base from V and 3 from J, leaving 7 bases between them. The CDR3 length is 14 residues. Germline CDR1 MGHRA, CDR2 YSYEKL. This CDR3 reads CASSQVLSKNIQYF. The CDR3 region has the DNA TGCGCCAGCAGCCAAGTTCTCAGCAAAAACATTCAGTACTTC.

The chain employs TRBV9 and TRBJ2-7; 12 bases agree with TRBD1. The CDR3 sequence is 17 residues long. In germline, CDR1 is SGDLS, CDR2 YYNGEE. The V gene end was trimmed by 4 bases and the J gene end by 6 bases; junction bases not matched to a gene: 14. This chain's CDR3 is CASSKEWDRGPGGEQYF. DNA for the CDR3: TGTGCCAGCAGCAAAGAGTGGGACAGGGGGCCCGGAGGCGAGCAGTACTTC.

The DNA of the CDR3 is TGTGCCAGCAGTTTTCAGAAGATTCCCTACGAGCAGTACTTC. Translated: CASSFQKIPYEQYF. V usage is TRBV28 and J usage is TRBJ2-7; D is unclear. CDR3 length equals 14 residues. Trimming shortened V by 3 bases and J by 2 bases, and 11 bases separated the two germline ends. Germline assignment: CDR1 MDHEN and CDR2 SYDVKM.

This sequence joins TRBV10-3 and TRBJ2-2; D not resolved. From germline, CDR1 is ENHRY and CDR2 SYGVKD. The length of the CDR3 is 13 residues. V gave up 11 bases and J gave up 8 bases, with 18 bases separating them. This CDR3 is CALMGYGRGELFF. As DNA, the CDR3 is TGTGCCCTCATGGGTTACGGCCGAGGGGAGCTGTTTTTT.

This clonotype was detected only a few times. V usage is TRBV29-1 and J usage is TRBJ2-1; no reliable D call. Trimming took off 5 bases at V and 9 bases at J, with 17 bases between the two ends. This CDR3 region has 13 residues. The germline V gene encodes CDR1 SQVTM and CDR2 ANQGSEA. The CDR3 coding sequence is TGCAGCGTTTCAGTGTCTATTTTCGGTGAGCAGTTCTTC. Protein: CSVSVSIFGEQFF.

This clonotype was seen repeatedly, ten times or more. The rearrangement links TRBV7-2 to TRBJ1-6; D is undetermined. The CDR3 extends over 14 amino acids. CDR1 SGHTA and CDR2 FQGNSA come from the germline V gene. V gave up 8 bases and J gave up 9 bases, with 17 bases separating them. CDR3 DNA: TGTGCCAGCTTGGAGGGCGGGTGGACTTCACCCCTCCACTTT. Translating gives CASLEGGWTSPLHF.

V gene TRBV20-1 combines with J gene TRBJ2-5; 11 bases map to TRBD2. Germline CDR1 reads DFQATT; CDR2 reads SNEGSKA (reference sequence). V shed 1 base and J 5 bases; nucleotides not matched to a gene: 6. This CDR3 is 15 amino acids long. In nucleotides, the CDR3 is TGCAGTGCTAGAGCGTCTAGCGGGGGGAGGGAGACCCAGTACTTC. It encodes CSARASSGGRETQYF.

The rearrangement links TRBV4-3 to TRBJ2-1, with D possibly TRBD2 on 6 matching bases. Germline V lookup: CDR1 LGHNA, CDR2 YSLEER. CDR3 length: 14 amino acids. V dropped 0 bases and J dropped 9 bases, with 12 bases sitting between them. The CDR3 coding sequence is TGCGCCAGCAGCCAAGAGGCCCAGGGAGGTGAGCAGTTCTTC. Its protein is CASSQEAQGGEQFF.

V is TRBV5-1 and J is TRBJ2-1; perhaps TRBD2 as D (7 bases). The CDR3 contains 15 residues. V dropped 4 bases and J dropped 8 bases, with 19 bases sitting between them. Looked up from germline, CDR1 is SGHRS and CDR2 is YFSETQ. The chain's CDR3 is CASSAEGGGRYEQFF. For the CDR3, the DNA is TGCGCCAGCAGCGCGGAGGGGGGGGGCCGGTATGAGCAGTTCTTC. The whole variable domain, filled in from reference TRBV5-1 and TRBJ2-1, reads KAGVTQTPRYLIKTRGQQVTLSCSPISGHRSVSWYQQTPGQGLQFLFEYFSETQRNKGNFPGRFSGRQFSNSRSEMNVSTLELGDSALYLCASSAEGGGRYEQFFGPGTRLTVL.

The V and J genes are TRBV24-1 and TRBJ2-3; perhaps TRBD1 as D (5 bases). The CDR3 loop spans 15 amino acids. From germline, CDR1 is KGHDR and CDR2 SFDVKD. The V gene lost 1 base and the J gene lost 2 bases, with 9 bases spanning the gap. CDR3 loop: CATSDFQGVTDTQYF. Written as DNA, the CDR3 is TGTGCCACCAGTGATTTCCAGGGCGTCACAGATACGCAGTATTTT.

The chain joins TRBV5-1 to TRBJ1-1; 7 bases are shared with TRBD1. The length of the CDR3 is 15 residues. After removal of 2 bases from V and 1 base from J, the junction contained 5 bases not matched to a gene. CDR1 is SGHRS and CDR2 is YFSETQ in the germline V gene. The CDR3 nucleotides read TGCGCCAGCAGCTTCACAGGGGTTGAGAACACTGAAGCTTTCTTT. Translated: CASSFTGVENTEAFF.

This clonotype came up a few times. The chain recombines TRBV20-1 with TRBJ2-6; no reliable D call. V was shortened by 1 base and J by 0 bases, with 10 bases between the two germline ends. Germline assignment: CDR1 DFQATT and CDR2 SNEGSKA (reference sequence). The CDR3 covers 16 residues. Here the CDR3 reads CSARGIRGSGANVLTF. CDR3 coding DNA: TGCAGTGCTAGAGGAATCCGCGGCTCTGGGGCCAACGTCCTGACTTTC.

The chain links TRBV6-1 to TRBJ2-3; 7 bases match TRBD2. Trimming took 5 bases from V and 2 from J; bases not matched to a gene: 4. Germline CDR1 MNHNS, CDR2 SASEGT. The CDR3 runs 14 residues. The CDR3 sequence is CASSPGTITDTQYF. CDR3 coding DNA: TGTGCCAGCAGTCCCGGGACTATCACAGATACGCAGTATTTT.

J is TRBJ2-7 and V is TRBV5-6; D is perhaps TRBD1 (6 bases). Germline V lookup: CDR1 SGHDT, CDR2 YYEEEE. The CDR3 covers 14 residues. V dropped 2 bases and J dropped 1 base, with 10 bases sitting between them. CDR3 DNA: TGTGCCAGCAGCTTTCAGGGGTTATCCTACGAGCAGTACTTC. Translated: CASSFQGLSYEQYF.

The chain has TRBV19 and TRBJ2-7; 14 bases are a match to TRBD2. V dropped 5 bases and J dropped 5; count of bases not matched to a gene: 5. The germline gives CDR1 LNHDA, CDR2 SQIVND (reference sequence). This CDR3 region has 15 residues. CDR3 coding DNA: TGTGCCAGTAGTTCCGGGGGACTAGCGGGAGACGAGCAGTACTTC. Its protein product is CASSSGGLAGDEQYF.

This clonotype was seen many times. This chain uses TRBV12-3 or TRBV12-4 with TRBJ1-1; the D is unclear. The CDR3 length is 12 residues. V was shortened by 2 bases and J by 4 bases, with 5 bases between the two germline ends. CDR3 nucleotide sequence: TGTGCCAGCAGTTTAAAAGGCACTGAAGCTTTCTTT. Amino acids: CASSLKGTEAFF.

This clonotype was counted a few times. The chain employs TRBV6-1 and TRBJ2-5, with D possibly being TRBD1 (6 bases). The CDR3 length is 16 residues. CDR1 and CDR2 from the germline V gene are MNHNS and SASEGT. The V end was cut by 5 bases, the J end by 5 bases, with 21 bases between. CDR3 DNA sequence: TGTGCCAGCAGTCCAACGTGGACAGTCATTTCGGAGACCCAGTACTTC. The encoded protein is CASSPTWTVISETQYF.

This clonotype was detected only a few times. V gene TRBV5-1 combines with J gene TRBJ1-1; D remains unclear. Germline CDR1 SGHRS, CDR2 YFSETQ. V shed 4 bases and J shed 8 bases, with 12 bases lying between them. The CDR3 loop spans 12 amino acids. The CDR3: CASSIPGSEAFF. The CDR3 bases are TGCGCCAGCAGCATCCCGGGGTCAGAAGCTTTCTTT.

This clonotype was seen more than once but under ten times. In DNA, the CDR3 is TGCGCCAGCAGTGAGTCGACAGTGAACACTGAAGCTTTCTTT. This encodes CASSESTVNTEAFF. The chain has TRBV10-2 and TRBJ1-1, with TRBD1 as a possible D gene (5 bases). Germline CDR1 is WSHSY and CDR2 is SAAADI. Trimming removed 0 bases at V and 0 bases at J, with 5 bases between. This CDR3 contains 14 residues.